One and the same sample provided the 20 T cell receptor beta chains below, sequenced in a study of blood T cell repertoires in COVID-19. The table came from immunoSEQ multiplex PCR; TCRdb's copy has only in-frame clones and leaves some out. This table holds under 200,000 clones, more than 60% found once. The sequenced material came from peripheral blood. These receptors were taken from a man between 60 and 70 years old with acute or convalescent COVID-19.

This sequence joins TRBV5-4 and TRBJ2-3; D may be TRBD2 (6 bases). Germline lookup yields CDR1 SGHNT and CDR2 YYREEE (reference sequence). The CDR3 contains 14 residues. V lost 0 bases, J lost 1 base, and 6 bases lay in between. CDR3 in DNA: TGTGCCAGCAGCTTGGCGGGAGGCACAGATACGCAGTATTTT. Translating gives CASSLAGGTDTQYF.

The chain employs TRBV6-6 and TRBJ1-2, with 7 bases aligning to TRBD1. The CDR3 has 15 residues. Germline CDR1 MNHNY, CDR2 SVGAGI (reference sequence). With 0 bases clipped from V and 2 bases from J, the junction kept 3 bases outside the gene matches. The CDR3 DNA is TGTGCCAGCAGTTACTCGACCAGGGGGAACTATGGCTACACCTTC. Translating it yields CASSYSTRGNYGYTF.

The rearrangement links TRBV19 to TRBJ2-7; perhaps TRBD1 as D (6 bases). This CDR3 region has 13 residues. The germline V gene has CDR1 LNHDA and CDR2 SQIVND (reference sequence). With 6 bases removed from V and 0 bases from J, the gap between germline ends came to 9 bases. The CDR3 DNA follows: TGTGCCAGTAGGATACAGGGCTCCTACGAGCAGTACTTC. Protein: CASRIQGSYEQYF.

The chain links TRBV2 to TRBJ2-5; 11 nucleotides line up with TRBD1. J gave up 5 bases and V 6 bases, and 8 bases lay outside the gene matches. The germline V gene encodes CDR1 SNHLY and CDR2 FYNNEI. The CDR3 spans 15 residues. In DNA, the CDR3 is TGTGCCAGCAGCCCAGGACAGGGGGCGGGGGAGACCCAGTACTTC. Its protein is CASSPGQGAGETQYF.

J is TRBJ2-7 and V is TRBV6-5, with 13 nucleotides matching TRBD2. The V and J ends lost 8 bases and 4 bases, in that order; junction bases with no gene match: 5. The CDR3 has 14 residues. Germline CDR1 reads MNHEY; CDR2 reads SVGAGI. Here the CDR3 DNA reads TGTGCCAGCGGACTAGCGGGGGCGAGGTACGAGCAGTACTTC. This gives the protein CASGLAGARYEQYF.

CDR3 coding DNA: TGTGCCAGCAGACCCCGGCCCACGGGGGGAGATACGCAGTATTTT. Amino acids: CASRPRPTGGDTQYF. V usage is TRBV27 and J usage is TRBJ2-3, with TRBD2 identical over 7 bases. The germline gives CDR1 MNHEY, CDR2 SMNVEV (reference sequence). J lost 5 bases, V lost 6 bases, and 11 bases had no gene match. The CDR3 consists of 15 residues.

The rearrangement joins TRBV6-5 to TRBJ2-7; D possibly corresponds to TRBD1 (7 bases). Trimming removed 7 bases from V and 3 bases from J, with 16 bases in between. The CDR3 is made up of 14 amino acids. In germline, CDR1 is MNHEY, CDR2 SVGAGI. CDR3 in DNA: TGTGCCAGCACCTGGGGGGACAGTGACTACGAGCAGTACTTC. Protein sequence: CASTWGDSDYEQYF.

The chain carries TRBV11-3 and TRBJ2-3; D is undetermined. The CDR3 length is 14 residues. The germline gives CDR1 SGHNT, CDR2 YENEEA. Trimming took off 1 base at V and 0 bases at J, with 5 bases between the two ends. CDR3 region: CASSLGSSTDTQYF. CDR3 coding DNA: TGTGCCAGCAGCTTAGGCAGTAGCACAGATACGCAGTATTTT.

CDR3 region: CASSLGGQGFYNEQFF. CDR3 nucleotides: TGCGCCAGCAGCTTGGGGGGACAGGGTTTTTACAATGAGCAGTTCTTC. The chain recombines TRBV5-1 with TRBJ2-1; 9 bases map to TRBD1. Losses at the gene ends were 0 bases for V and 4 bases for J; bases not matched to a gene: 5. The CDR3 spans 16 residues. The germline CDR1 and CDR2 sequences are SGHRS and YFSETQ.

This rearrangement joins TRBV5-4 to TRBJ1-2; weak D call: TRBD1 (5 bases). Germline V gives CDR1 SGHNT, CDR2 YYREEE (reference sequence). Trimming left V 4 bases short and J 2 bases short, with 15 bases between. The CDR3 contains 15 residues. CDR3 DNA sequence: TGTGCCAGCAGCCCGGAGGGACGGATGAACTATGGCTACACCTTC. Translation: CASSPEGRMNYGYTF. Drawing the rest from reference TRBV5-4 and TRBJ1-2, the complete variable domain is ETGVTQSPTHLIKTRGQQVTLRCSSQSGHNTVSWYQQALGQGPQFIFQYYREEENGRGNFPPRFSGLQFPNYSSELNVNALELDDSALYLCASSPEGRMNYGYTFGSGTRLTVV.

The chain employs TRBV10-1 and TRBJ2-1; 13 bases align to TRBD2. This CDR3 has 19 residues. Germline CDR1 is WNHNN and CDR2 is SYGVQD (reference sequence). V lost 6 bases, J lost 0 bases, and 11 bases stayed unmatched. Written as DNA, the CDR3 is TGCGCCAGCAGCCACGGGACTAGCGGGGCCACCTTCTCCTACAATGAGCAGTTCTTC. The encoded protein is CASSHGTSGATFSYNEQFF.

This rearrangement joins TRBV5-5 to TRBJ2-4; D is uncertain. V lost 0 bases and J lost 5, with 9 bases in between. Germline values: CDR1 SGHKS, CDR2 YYEKEE (reference sequence). This CDR3 comprises 14 residues. CDR3 protein: CASSLALGENIQYF. For the CDR3, the DNA is TGTGCCAGCAGCTTGGCCCTCGGAGAAAACATTCAGTACTTC.

The chain recombines TRBV7-9 with TRBJ1-2, with D possibly being TRBD1 (6 bases). Trimming pared 0 bases from V and 6 bases from J, leaving 11 bases between. The germline gives CDR1 SEHNR, CDR2 FQNEAQ (reference sequence). The CDR3 is 14 residues long. The CDR3 loop reads CASSLAAGADGYTF. Written as DNA, the CDR3 is TGTGCCAGCAGCTTAGCGGCAGGGGCAGATGGCTACACCTTC.

This clone has more than one count but fewer than ten. The chain is built from TRBV9 and TRBJ2-7; possibly TRBD1 for D (6 bases). Germline CDR1 is SGDLS and CDR2 is YYNGEE. The CDR3 consists of 14 residues. With 0 bases removed from V and 3 bases from J, the gap between germline ends came to 10 bases. The CDR3 loop is CASSVGSRGYEQYF. DNA for the CDR3: TGTGCCAGCAGCGTAGGTAGCAGGGGCTACGAGCAGTACTTC. The full variable domain, its missing parts supplied by reference TRBV9 and TRBJ2-7, is DSGVTQTPKHLITATGQRVTLRCSPRSGDLSVYWYQQSLDQGLQFLIQYYNGEERAKGNILERFSAQQFPDLHSELNLSSLELGDSALYFCASSVGSRGYEQYFGPGTRLTVT.

The V call is TRBV3-1 (or the pseudogene TRBV3-2), the J call TRBJ2-7; 7 nucleotides agree with TRBD1. J was trimmed by 0 bases and V by 7 bases; bases with no gene match: 9. Germline V gene sequence: CDR1 LGHDT, CDR2 YNNKEL (reference sequence). The CDR3 runs to 15 residues. CDR3 coding DNA: TGTGCCAGCATTTATCCCCGGGACAGCTCCTACGAGCAGTACTTC. Its protein is CASIYPRDSSYEQYF.

The chain uses TRBV9 and TRBJ1-2; 9 bases are a match to TRBD1. The CDR3 spans 16 residues. CDR1 is SGDLS, CDR2 YYNGEE, per germline. J gave up 2 bases and V 3 bases, and 8 bases lay outside the gene matches. The CDR3 protein is CASSAPPGTGNYGYTF. The CDR3 DNA follows: TGTGCCAGCAGCGCCCCCCCCGGGACAGGGAACTATGGCTACACCTTC.

V gene TRBV11-2 combines with J gene TRBJ1-4; 7 nucleotides align to TRBD1. Germline lookup yields CDR1 SGHAT and CDR2 FQNNGV. The V and J ends lost 4 bases and 8 bases, in that order; junction bases with no gene match: 13. The CDR3 runs 16 residues. The CDR3 sequence: CASSSYYRGKREKLFF. The CDR3 nucleotides are TGTGCCAGCAGCTCTTATTACAGGGGAAAGAGAGAAAAACTGTTTTTT.

This rearrangement joins TRBV5-1 to TRBJ2-7; TRBD2 matches 7 bases. Germline CDR1 SGHRS, CDR2 YFSETQ. CDR3 length: 16 amino acids. With V trimmed by 0 bases and J by 3 bases, 9 bases remained unmatched. This chain's CDR3 is CASSLGGFTSDYEQYF. CDR3 nucleotides: TGCGCCAGCAGCTTGGGGGGTTTTACTAGCGACTACGAGCAGTACTTC.

The gene calls are TRBV6-5 and TRBJ2-5; D is perhaps TRBD1 (6 bases). Trimming removed 2 bases from V and 5 bases from J, with 15 bases in between. The CDR3 loop spans 15 amino acids. CDR1 and CDR2 (germline): MNHEY, SVGAGI. The CDR3 loop is CASSYGDRMTETQYF. In nucleotides, the CDR3 is TGTGCCAGCAGTTACGGTGACAGGATGACGGAGACCCAGTACTTC.

This clone has more than one count but fewer than ten. Other nucleotide sequences from this sample produce the same CDR3. The chain is built from TRBV12-3 or TRBV12-4 and TRBJ1-1, with 7 bases identical to TRBD1. The CDR3 contains 13 residues. Losses at the gene ends were 6 bases for V and 5 bases for J; bases not matched to a gene: 6. CDR3: CASRDREGTEAFF. The CDR3 DNA follows: TGTGCCAGCAGAGACAGGGAAGGGACTGAAGCTTTCTTT.